Below, 5 T cell receptor beta chains from the same sample are listed, as sequenced in a study of vaccination and CD4 T cells after COVID-19 (dated by TCRdb to the early 2020s). The meaning of the sample's treatment or condition label: roughly 10-day PBMC culture with coronavirus spike peptide pools or control peptides (ViraFEST assay). CD4+ T cells from unexposed donors were collected before the COVID-19 pandemic (2011-2018). For these receptors, no antigen is known. The library was prepared using PCR. Sequencing was performed on an Illumina iSeq 100. DNA from cultured CD4+ T cells underwent TCR sequencing with the Oncomine TCR Beta short-read assay at the Johns Hopkins FTIC core. The QIAamp micro DNA kit was used to extract genomic DNA from the cultured CD4+ T cells. TCRdb reprocessed the public reads (quality trimming at Q25 with fastp, clone calling with MiXCR) and kept in-frame beta chains. Here each entry gathers all rows of one CDR3 protein and keeps the most common genes and DNA. This sample has more than 9,000 distinct CDR3 sequences in its table, and roughly 32% of those were observed once. The ten largest clones capture roughly 23% of the sample.

The material sequenced was CD4+ T cells from blood, cultured in vitro. Receptors were obtained from a human donor in good health.

The rearrangement links TRBV11-2 to TRBJ2-7; D unresolved. Per germline, CDR1 SGHAT and CDR2 FQNNGV. This CDR3 has 17 residues. Trimming left V 2 bases short and J 6 bases short, with 23 bases between. The CDR3 is CASSLHAVAGRPPEQYF. The CDR3 DNA reads TGTGCCAGCAGCTTACATGCCGTGGCAGGTCGTCCGCCCGAGCAGTACTTC.

The CDR3 DNA follows: TGTGCCAGCAGCCAGGGGACGGTACATAATGAAAAACTGTTTTTT. Protein sequence: CASSQGTVHNEKLFF. This chain links TRBV3-1 with TRBJ1-4; TRBD1 might be the D (5 bases). Trimming stripped 3 bases from V and 4 bases from J, with 12 bases between. The CDR3 covers 15 residues. Per the germline V gene, CDR1 is LGHDT and CDR2 is YNNKEL (reference sequence).

This clonotype was counted between two and nine times. CDR3 sequence (DNA): TGTGCCAGCAGCTTAGGGAGGGGAGGAGTAGCCGGGGAGCTGTTTTTT. Protein: CASSLGRGGVAGELFF. The chain couples TRBV7-3 to TRBJ2-2, with 7 positions matching TRBD2. The CDR3 is 16 residues long. In germline, CDR1 is SGHTA, CDR2 FQGTGA. The ends lost 2 bases at V and 6 bases at J; junction bases unmatched: 9.

This clonotype was seen a single time. The CDR3 ends on some other residue instead of the conserved phenylalanine or tryptophan, so this is likely a read error. Because the CDR3's place on the DNA is in doubt, the DNA is left out and the CDR3 is given as listed by TCRdb. The rearrangement joins TRBV20-1 to TRBJ2-7; the table's D call of TRBD2 was not tested on the DNA. Germline CDR1 and CDR2: DFQATT and SNEGSKA (reference sequence). Counting both end residues, the CDR3 totals 14 amino acids. CDR3 sequence reads: CSARDLGLAAILYY.

The gene calls are TRBV20-1 and TRBJ1-4; D not resolved. Trimming removed 0 bases at V and 5 bases at J, with 10 bases between. CDR3 length: 14 amino acids. From germline, CDR1 is DFQATT and CDR2 SNEGSKA (reference sequence). CDR3 bases: TGCAGTGCTAGAGATCGTACGGGAAATGAAAAACTGTTTTTT. Translating it yields CSARDRTGNEKLFF.